This TCR beta chain was recorded in a study of shared clonotypes between healthy human individuals. The table came from immunoSEQ multiplex PCR; TCRdb's copy has only in-frame clones and leaves some out. This table holds some 1.5 million clones, nearly 99% found once. The sequenced sample consisted of naive CD4+ T cells sorted from blood. The subset denotes: CD45RA+ positively selected. This receptor was identified in a man aged 30-40 years in good health.

The CDR3 region has the DNA TGTGCCAGTAGTACCACAGGGCGCGTGATGACCCAGCATTTT. It translates to CASSTTGRVMTQHF. This chain joins TRBV19 and TRBJ1-5, with D possibly TRBD1 on 6 matching bases. This CDR3 is 14 amino acids long. The germline V gene encodes CDR1 LNHDA and CDR2 SQIVND (reference sequence). V lost 4 bases to trimming and J lost 11 bases, with 18 bases between them.